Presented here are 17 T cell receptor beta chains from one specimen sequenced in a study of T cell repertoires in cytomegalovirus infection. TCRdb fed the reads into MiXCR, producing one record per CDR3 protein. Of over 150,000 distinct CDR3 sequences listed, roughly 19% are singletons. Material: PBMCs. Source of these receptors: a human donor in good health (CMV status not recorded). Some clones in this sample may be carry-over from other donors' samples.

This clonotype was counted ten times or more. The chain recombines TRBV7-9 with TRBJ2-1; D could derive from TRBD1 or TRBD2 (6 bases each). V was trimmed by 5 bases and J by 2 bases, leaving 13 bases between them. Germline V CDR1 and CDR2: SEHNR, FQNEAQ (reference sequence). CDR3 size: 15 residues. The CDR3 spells CASSAGTQAYNEQFF. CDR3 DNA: TGTGCCAGCAGCGCGGGGACACAGGCCTACAATGAGCAGTTCTTC.

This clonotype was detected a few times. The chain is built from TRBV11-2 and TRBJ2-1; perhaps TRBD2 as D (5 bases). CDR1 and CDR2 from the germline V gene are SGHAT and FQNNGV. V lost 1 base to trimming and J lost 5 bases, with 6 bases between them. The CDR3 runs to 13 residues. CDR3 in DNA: TGTGCCAGCAGCTTAGGGGAGAACAATGAGCAGTTCTTC. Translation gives CASSLGENNEQFF.

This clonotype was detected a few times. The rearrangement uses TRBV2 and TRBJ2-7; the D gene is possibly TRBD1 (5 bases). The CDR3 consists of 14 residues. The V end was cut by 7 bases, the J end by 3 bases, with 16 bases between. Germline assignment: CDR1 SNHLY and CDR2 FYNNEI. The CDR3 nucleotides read TGTGCCAGCAAAGCCGAAGGGGCCTACTACGAGCAGTACTTC. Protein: CASKAEGAYYEQYF.

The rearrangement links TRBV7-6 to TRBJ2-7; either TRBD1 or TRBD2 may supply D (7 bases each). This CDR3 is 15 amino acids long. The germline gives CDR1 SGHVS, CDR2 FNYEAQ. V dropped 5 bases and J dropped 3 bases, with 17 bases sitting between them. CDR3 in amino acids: CASSPRGDRFYEQYF. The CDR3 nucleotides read TGTGCCAGCAGCCCCCGGGGGGACAGATTCTACGAGCAGTACTTC.

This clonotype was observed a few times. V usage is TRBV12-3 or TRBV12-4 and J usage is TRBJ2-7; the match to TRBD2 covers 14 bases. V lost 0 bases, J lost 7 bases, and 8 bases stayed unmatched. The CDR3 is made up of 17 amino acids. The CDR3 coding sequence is TGTGCCAGCAGTTTAGCGTCGACTAGCGGGAGGGTTGAGGAGCAGTACTTC. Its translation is CASSLASTSGRVEEQYF.

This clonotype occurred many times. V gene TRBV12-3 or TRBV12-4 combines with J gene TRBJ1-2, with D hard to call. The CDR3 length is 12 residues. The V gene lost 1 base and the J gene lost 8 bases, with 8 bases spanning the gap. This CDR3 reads CASSLVQEGYTF. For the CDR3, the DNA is TGTGCCAGCAGTTTAGTTCAGGAGGGCTACACCTTC.

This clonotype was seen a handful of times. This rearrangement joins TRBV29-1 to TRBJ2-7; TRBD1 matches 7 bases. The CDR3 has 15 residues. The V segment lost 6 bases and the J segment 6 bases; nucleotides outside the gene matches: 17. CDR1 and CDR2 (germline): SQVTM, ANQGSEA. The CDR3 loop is CSVIRTGSAPGEQYF. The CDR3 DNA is TGCAGCGTCATTAGGACAGGTTCGGCCCCAGGCGAGCAGTACTTC.

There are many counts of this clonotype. The CDR3, as DNA: TGTGCCAGCAGCTCAGTTTTTCCGTCCCACGAGCAGTACTTC. It is translated as CASSSVFPSHEQYF. This chain joins TRBV7-9 and TRBJ2-7; D remains unclear. Germline CDR1 reads SEHNR; CDR2 reads FQNEAQ (reference sequence). The CDR3 runs to 14 residues. Trimming cost V 4 bases and J 5 bases, with 15 bases left between them.

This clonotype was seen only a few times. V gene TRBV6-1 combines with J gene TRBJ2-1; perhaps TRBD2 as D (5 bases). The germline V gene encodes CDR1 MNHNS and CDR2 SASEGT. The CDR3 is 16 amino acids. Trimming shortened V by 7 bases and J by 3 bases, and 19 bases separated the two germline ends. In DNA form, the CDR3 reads TGTGCCAGCATTCAGCCGGCGGGCCGAGGCTACAATGAGCAGTTCTTC. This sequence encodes CASIQPAGRGYNEQFF.

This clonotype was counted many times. CDR3 in DNA: TGTGCCAGCGCACCCGTGGGGACTGAAGCTTTCTTT. It translates to CASAPVGTEAFF. J is TRBJ1-1 and V is TRBV28; D is uncertain. The CDR3 is made up of 12 amino acids. CDR1 MDHEN and CDR2 SYDVKM come from the germline V gene. Trimming shortened V by 8 bases and J by 5 bases, and 12 bases separated the two germline ends.

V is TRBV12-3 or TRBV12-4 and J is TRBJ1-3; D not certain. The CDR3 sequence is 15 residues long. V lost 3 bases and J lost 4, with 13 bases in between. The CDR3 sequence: CASSLEGWSGNTIYF. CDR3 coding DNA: TGTGCCAGCAGTTTGGAAGGGTGGTCCGGAAACACCATATATTTT.

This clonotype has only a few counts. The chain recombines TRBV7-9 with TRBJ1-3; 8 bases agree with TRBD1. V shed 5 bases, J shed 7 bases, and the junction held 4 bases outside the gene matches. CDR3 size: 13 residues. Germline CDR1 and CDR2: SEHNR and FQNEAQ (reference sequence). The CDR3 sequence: CASSMRQGNTIYF. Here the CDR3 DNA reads TGTGCCAGCAGCATGCGACAGGGGAACACCATATATTTT.

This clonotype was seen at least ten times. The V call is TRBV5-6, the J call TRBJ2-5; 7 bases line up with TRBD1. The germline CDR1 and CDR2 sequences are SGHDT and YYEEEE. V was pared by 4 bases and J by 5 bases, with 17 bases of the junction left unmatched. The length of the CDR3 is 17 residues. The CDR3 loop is CASSLETGLLDKETQYF. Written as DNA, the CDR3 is TGTGCCAGCAGCCTAGAGACAGGGCTACTAGACAAGGAGACCCAGTACTTC.

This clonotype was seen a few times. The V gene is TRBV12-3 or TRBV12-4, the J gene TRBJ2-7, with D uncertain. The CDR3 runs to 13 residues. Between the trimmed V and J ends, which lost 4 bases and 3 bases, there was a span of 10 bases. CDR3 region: CASSSRAHYEQYF. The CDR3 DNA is TGTGCCAGCAGTTCTAGGGCCCACTACGAGCAGTACTTC.

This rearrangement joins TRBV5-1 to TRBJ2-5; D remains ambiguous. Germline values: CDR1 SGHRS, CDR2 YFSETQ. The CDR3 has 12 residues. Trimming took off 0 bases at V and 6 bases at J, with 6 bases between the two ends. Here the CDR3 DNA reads TGCGCCAGCAGCTTGGATGGAAAGACCCAGTACTTC. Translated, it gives CASSLDGKTQYF.

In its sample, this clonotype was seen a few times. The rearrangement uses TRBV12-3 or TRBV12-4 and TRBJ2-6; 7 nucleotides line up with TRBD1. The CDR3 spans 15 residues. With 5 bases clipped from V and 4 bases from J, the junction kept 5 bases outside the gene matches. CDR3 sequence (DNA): TGTGCCAGCAGTAGACAGGGAGACGGGGCCAACGTCCTGACTTTC. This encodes CASSRQGDGANVLTF.

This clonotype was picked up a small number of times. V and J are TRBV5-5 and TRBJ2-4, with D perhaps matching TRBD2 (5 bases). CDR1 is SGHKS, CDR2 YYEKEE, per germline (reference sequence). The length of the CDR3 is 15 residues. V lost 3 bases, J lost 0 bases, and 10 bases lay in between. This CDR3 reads CASSSGWGAKNIQYF. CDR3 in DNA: TGTGCCAGCAGCTCGGGATGGGGAGCCAAAAACATTCAGTACTTC.